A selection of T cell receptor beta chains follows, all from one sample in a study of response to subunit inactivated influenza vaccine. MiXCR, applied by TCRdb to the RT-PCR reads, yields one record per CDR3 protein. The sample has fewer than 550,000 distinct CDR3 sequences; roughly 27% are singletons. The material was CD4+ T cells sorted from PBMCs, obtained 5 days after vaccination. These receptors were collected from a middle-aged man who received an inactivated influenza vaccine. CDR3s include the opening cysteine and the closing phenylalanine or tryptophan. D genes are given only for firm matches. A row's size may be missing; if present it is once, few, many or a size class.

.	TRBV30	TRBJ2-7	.	TGTGCCTGGAGTCGCGACACATCCTACGAGCAGTACTTC	CAWSRDTSYEQYF
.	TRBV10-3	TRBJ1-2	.	TGTGCCATCAGTGCCCGGGATAATGCTAACTATGGCTACACCTTC	CAISARDNANYGYTF
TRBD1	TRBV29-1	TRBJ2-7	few	TGCAGCGTTGGACAGGGTTCCTTCGAGCAGTACTTC	CSVGQGSFEQYF
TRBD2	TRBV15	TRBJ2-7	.	TGTGCCACCAGCAGAGATAGACTAGCGGGAAACGAGCAGTACTTC	CATSRDRLAGNEQYF
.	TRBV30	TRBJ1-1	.	TGTGCCTGGAGAAGGACGAACACTGAAGCTTTCTTT	CAWRRTNTEAFF
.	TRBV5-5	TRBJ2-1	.	TGTGCCAGCAGCTTCAATTATGAGCAGTTCTTC	CASSFNYEQFF
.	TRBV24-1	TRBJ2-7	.	TGTGCCACCAGAAAGGGGGATTTACCCTACGAGCAGTACTTC	CATRKGDLPYEQYF
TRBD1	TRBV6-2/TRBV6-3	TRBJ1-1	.	TGTGCCAGCAGTTTCAACAGGGGGGGCACTGAAGCTTTCTTT	CASSFNRGGTEAFF
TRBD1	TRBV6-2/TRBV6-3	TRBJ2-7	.	TGTGCCAGCAGGGAACCGGGACAGGGGGCCTACGAGCAGTACTTC	CASREPGQGAYEQYF
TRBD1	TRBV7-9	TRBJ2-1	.	TGTGCCAGCAGCCGGCCCGGGACAGGGGTGAATGAGCAGTTCTTC	CASSRPGTGVNEQFF
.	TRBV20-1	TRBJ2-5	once	TGCAGTGCGGATATACAGGGTTTTTTTGGGACCCAGTACTTC	CSADIQGFFGTQYF
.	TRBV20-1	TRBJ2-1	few	TGCAGTGCTGGATACGAAGGCGAGCAGTTCTTC	CSAGYEGEQFF
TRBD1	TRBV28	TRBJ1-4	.	TGTGCCAGCAGTCATCCGGCAGGGGGAGAAAAACTGTTTTTT	CASSHPAGGEKLFF
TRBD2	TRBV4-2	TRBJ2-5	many	TGTGCCAGCTCAAGCGGGGGGGCCTTAGAGACCCAGTACTTC	CASSSGGALETQYF
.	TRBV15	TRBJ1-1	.	TGTGCCACCAGCAGAGGGGTGAACGCTGAAGCTTTCTTT	CATSRGVNAEAFF
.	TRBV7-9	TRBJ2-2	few	TGTGCCAGCAGCTGGACAGCCGGGGAGCTGTTTTTT	CASSWTAGELFF
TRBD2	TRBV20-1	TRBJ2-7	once	TGCAGTGCTAGAGATCGGGCGGGAGGGCCGTGGGAGCAGTACTTC	CSARDRAGGPWEQYF
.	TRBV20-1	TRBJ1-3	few	TGCAGTGCTAGGAACCAGGGTTGGGCTGGAAACACCATATATTTT	CSARNQGWAGNTIYF
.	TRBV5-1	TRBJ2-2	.	TGCGCCAGCAGCCCCAAGCTTACAGGGTCGGGCGGGGAGCTGTTTTTT	CASSPKLTGSGGELFF
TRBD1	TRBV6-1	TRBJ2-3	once	TGTGCCAGCAGTGAAACCGGGACAGGGTCAGATACGCAGTATTTT	CASSETGTGSDTQYF
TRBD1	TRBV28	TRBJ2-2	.	TGTGCCACCCAAAGACCGGGACAGGGAGTCGGGGAGCTGTTTTTT	CATQRPGQGVGELFF
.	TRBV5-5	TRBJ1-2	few	TGTGCCAGCAGCTTGGTACAGGGCCCCTATGGCTACACCTTC	CASSLVQGPYGYTF
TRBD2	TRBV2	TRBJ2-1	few	TGTGCCAGCAGTGAAGCGCTCTGGACTAGCTACAATGAGCAGTTCTTC	CASSEALWTSYNEQFF
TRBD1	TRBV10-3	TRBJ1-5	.	TGTGCCATCAGTAACCCGCCGGGGACAGGGGGTCAGCCCCAGCATTTT	CAISNPPGTGGQPQHF
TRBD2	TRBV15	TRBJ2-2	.	TGTGCCACCAGCAGAGTAAAGGGACTAGCGGGCCCATCGAGCACCGGGGAGCTGTTTTTT	CATSRVKGLAGPSSTGELFF
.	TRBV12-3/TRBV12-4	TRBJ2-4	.	TGTGCCAGCAGTTTTGGAGCGCTTCCCCGCTACTTC	CASSFGALPRYF
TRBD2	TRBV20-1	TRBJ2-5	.	TGCAGTGCTAGTCACCCAGCGGGAGGTCCCTTCGGCCAGTACTTC	CSASHPAGGPFGQYF
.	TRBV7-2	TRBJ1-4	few	TGTGCCAGCAGCGTCGGACCGTCGGCAACTAATGAAAAACTGTTTTTT	CASSVGPSATNEKLFF
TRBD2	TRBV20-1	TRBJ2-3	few	TGCAGTGCGGTTCCGGGACTAGCGGAAGGGGGGGGGACAGATACGCAGTATTTT	CSAVPGLAEGGGTDTQYF
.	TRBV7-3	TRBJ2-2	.	TGTGCCAGCAGCTTAAACGCAGGGGCGAACACCGGGGAGCTGTTTTTT	CASSLNAGANTGELFF
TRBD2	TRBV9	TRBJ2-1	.	TGTGCCAGCAGCGTAGCGGGAGGGGTTTACAATGAGCAGTTCTTC	CASSVAGGVYNEQFF
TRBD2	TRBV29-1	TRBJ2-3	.	TGCAGCGTTGAGACTAGCGCCGCAGATACGCAGTATTTT	CSVETSAADTQYF
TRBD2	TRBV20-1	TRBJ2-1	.	TGCAGTCCCTCTCCCAGGACTAGCGGTGCCTACAATGAGCAGTTCTTC	CSPSPRTSGAYNEQFF
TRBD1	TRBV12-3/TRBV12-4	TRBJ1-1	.	TGTGCCAGCAGATTCTCCCAGGGGGCTACTGAAGCTTTCTTT	CASRFSQGATEAFF
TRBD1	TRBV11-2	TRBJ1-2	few	TGTGCCAGCAGCCAACAGGGGGCGCCTGGCTACACCTTC	CASSQQGAPGYTF
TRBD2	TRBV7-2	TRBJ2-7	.	TGTGCCAGCAGCGTTAGCGGGGGGGCCAACGAGCAGTACTTC	CASSVSGGANEQYF
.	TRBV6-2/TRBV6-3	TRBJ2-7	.	TGTGCCAGCAGTTACCCAGGGGGAGGTTACGAGCAGTACTTC	CASSYPGGGYEQYF
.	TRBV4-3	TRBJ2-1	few	TGCGCCAGCAGCCAACTCTGGATTGGCTCATACAATGAGCAGTTCTTC	CASSQLWIGSYNEQFF
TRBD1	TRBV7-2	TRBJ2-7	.	TGTGCCAGCAGCTTAGTTGGACAGGGGCTCCGGGAGGAGCAGTACTTC	CASSLVGQGLREEQYF
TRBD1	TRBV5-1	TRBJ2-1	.	TGCGCCAGCAGCTTGGTCCGACGCCGGGACAGACCCAATGAGCAGTTCTTC	CASSLVRRRDRPNEQFF
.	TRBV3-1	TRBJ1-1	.	TGTGCCAGCAGCCAGGGAAGAAGTACTGAAGCTTTCTTT	CASSQGRSTEAFF
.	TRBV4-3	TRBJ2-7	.	TGCGCCAGCAGCCACTATGTCACGACAGGTTGGAACGAGCAGTACTTC	CASSHYVTTGWNEQYF
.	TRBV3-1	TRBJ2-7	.	TGTGCCAGCAGCCAAGATGGAGGCATCTACGAGCAGTACTTC	CASSQDGGIYEQYF
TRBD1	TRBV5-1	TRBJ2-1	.	TGCGCCAGCTGCCAACTGGGGACAGGGGAAGCAATGCAGTTCTTC	CASCQLGTGEAMQFF
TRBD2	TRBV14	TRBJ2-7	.	TGTGCCAGCAGCTCACTAGCGGGAGCGGACGAGCAGTACTTC	CASSSLAGADEQYF
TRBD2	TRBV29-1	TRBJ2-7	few	TGCAGCGTGACCCCTAGCGGGGGGGCCGTCCACGAGCAGTACTTC	CSVTPSGGAVHEQYF
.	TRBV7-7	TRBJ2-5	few	TGTGCCAGCAGCCCAATGGCGGGGATGGAGACCCAGTACTTC	CASSPMAGMETQYF
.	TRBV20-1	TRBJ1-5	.	TGCAGTGCTAGAGATTTACAGGGCAATCAGCCCCAGCATTTT	CSARDLQGNQPQHF
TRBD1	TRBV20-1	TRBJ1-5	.	TGCAGTGCTAGAGATACAGGGGATCAGCCCCAGCATTTT	CSARDTGDQPQHF
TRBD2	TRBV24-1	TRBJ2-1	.	TGTGCCACCAGTGATCCCATCTCCGGGACTAGCGCTAACAATGAGCAGTTCTTC	CATSDPISGTSANNEQFF
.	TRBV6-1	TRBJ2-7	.	TGTGCCAGCAGCGGGAACAGACGCGGCTCCGAGCAGTACTTC	CASSGNRRGSEQYF
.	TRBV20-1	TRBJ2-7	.	TGCAGTGCCGGGTTCGAGCAGTACTTC	CSAGFEQYF
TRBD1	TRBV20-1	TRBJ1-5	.	TGCAGTGGTCTGGGACAGGGGATAAATCAGCCCCAGCATTTT	CSGLGQGINQPQHF
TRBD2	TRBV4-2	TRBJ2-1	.	TGTGCCAGCAGCCAATTTTCTAGCGGGGGGGGCTGGGACAATGAGCAGTTCTTC	CASSQFSSGGGWDNEQFF
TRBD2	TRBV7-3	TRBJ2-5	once	TGTGCCAGCAGCATAGGACTAGCGGGACTGGAGACCCAGTACTTC	CASSIGLAGLETQYF
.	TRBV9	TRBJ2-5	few	TGTGCCAGCAGTGGTTTTGAACTGAGTACAGAGACCCAGTACTTC	CASSGFELSTETQYF
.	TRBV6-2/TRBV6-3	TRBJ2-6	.	TGTGCCAGCAGTTCCTTAAGGCGGACAGAGTTGAGCTCTGGGGCCAACGTCCTGACTTTC	CASSSLRRTELSSGANVLTF
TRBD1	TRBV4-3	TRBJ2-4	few	TGCGCCAGCAGCCCGACAGGGGCCAAAAACATTCAGTACTTC	CASSPTGAKNIQYF
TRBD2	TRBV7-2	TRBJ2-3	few	TGTGCCAGCAGCTTAGCGGGGACTAGCGGGCGTTTCCTACGTGGCGATACGCAGTATTTT	CASSLAGTSGRFLRGDTQYF